The T cell receptor beta chain described here comes from a study of blood T cell repertoires in COVID-19. The wider study: Sites across the United States, Italy and Spain contributed samples from acute and convalescent COVID-19. Sample material is recorded as cDNA or gDNA derived from T cells, B-cell-depleted T cells, or PBMCs.

Authors' analysis steps: Nucleated cell counts were estimated from reference gene primer amplification. TCRdb's copy holds only in-frame clones and misses some; the assay was immunoSEQ multiplex PCR. V and J calls plus clone size are reproduced from that table; the DNA served to infer D and trimming. The table records some 90,000 clones, about 80% of them present only once. This CDR3 has 15 amino acids. V dropped 3 bases and J dropped 3; count of bases not matched to a gene: 5. Germline V gene lookup returns CDR1 KGHSH and CDR2 LQKENI. The V call is TRBV18, the J call TRBJ2-7, with 10 bases aligning to TRBD1. The sample comprised peripheral blood. The sequence came from a human donor in a cohort sampled during active COVID-19. The CDR3 sequence is CASSPSGQGFYEQYF. In nucleotides, the CDR3 is TGTGCCAGCTCACCCTCGGGACAGGGGTTCTACGAGCAGTACTTC.